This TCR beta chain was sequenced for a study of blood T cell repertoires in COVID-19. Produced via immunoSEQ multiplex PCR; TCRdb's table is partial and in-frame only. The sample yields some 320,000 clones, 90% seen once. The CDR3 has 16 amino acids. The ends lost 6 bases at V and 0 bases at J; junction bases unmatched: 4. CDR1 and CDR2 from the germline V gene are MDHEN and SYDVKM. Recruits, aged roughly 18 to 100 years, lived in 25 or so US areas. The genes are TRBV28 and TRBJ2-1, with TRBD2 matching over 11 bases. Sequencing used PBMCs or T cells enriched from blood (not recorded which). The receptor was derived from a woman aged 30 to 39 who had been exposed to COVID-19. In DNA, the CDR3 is TGTGCCAGCAGAGTAACTAGCGGGGGCTCCTACAATGAGCAGTTCTTC. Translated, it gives CASRVTSGGSYNEQFF. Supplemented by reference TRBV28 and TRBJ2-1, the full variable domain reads DVKVTQSSRYLVKRTGEKVFLECVQDMDHENMFWYRQDPGLGLRLIYFSYDVKMKEKGDIPEGYSVSREKKERFSLILESASTNQTSMYLCASRVTSGGSYNEQFFGPGTRLTVL.